The next 30 T cell receptor beta chains were all read from a single sample in a study of technical replicates of blood from a handful of donors. Repertoires were generated with immunoSEQ multiplex PCR, while TCRdb's copy carries only in-frame clones and drops some. Of some 87,000 clones in the sample, roughly 93% were seen once. Sequenced sample: T cells isolated from PBMCs. All receptors derive from a human donor in good health.

The V and J genes are TRBV30 and TRBJ2-5; a weak D match, TRBD2 (6 bases). The CDR3 loop spans 13 amino acids. The germline gives CDR1 GTSNPN, CDR2 SVGIG (reference sequence). Trimming pared 4 bases from V and 4 bases from J, leaving 13 bases between. DNA for the CDR3: TGTGCCTGGAACTGGTCCGGGGGAGAGACCCAGTACTTC. This gives the protein CAWNWSGGETQYF.

The chain is built from TRBV4-1 and TRBJ2-5; TRBD1 is a possible D gene (5 bases). The CDR3 consists of 14 residues. Trimming pared 0 bases from V and 5 bases from J, leaving 10 bases between. Per the germline V gene, CDR1 is MGHRA and CDR2 is YSYEKL. CDR3 sequence (DNA): TGCGCCAGCAGCCAAGAGCCAGGGATGGAGACCCAGTACTTC. This sequence encodes CASSQEPGMETQYF.

J is TRBJ2-7 and V is TRBV7-8; 7 bases are shared with TRBD1. The CDR3 spans 13 residues. The germline CDR1 and CDR2 sequences are SGHVS and FQNEAQ. With 5 bases clipped from V and 4 bases from J, the junction kept 5 bases outside the gene matches. Here the CDR3 DNA reads TGTGCCAGCAGCGGGGGACAGATTTACGAGCAGTACTTC. Translation gives CASSGGQIYEQYF.

The genes are TRBV9 and TRBJ1-2, with TRBD1 as a possible D gene (5 bases). V gave up 3 bases and J gave up 0 bases, with 15 bases separating them. The CDR3 is 16 residues long. Germline CDR1 reads SGDLS; CDR2 reads YYNGEE. DNA of the CDR3: TGTGCCAGCAGCGCCGGGGGGGACGGAACTAACTATGGCTACACCTTC. It codes for CASSAGGDGTNYGYTF.

V usage is TRBV6-5 and J usage is TRBJ1-1, with a tentative D call TRBD1 (6 bases). The V and J ends lost 6 bases and 1 base respectively, with 9 bases between them. Germline CDR1 and CDR2: MNHEY and SVGAGI. This CDR3 spans 13 amino acids. The CDR3 spells CASRLGANTEAFF. CDR3 nucleotides: TGTGCCAGCAGGTTGGGGGCGAACACTGAAGCTTTCTTT.

V usage is TRBV7-3 and J usage is TRBJ1-2; 8 nucleotides line up with TRBD1. CDR1 is SGHTA and CDR2 is FQGTGA in the germline V gene. J was trimmed by 6 bases and V by 4 bases; bases with no gene match: 4. The CDR3 runs 13 residues. CDR3 sequence (DNA): TGTGCCAGCAGCTACGGGACAGGTGATGGCTACACCTTC. This sequence encodes CASSYGTGDGYTF.

This clone has only a few counts. The chain joins TRBV14 to TRBJ1-5; no definite D call. CDR1 SGHDN and CDR2 FVKESK come from the germline V gene. V lost 2 bases and J 7 bases, leaving 9 bases between the germline ends. CDR3 length equals 13 residues. Here the CDR3 reads CASSQTVEQPQHF. CDR3 nucleotide sequence: TGTGCCAGCAGCCAAACGGTTGAACAGCCCCAGCATTTT.

The chain employs TRBV25-1 and TRBJ2-7, with 7 nucleotides matching TRBD1. The germline V gene encodes CDR1 MGHDK and CDR2 SYGVNS. Germline trimming cut 8 bases from V and 3 bases from J; bases unmatched to any gene: 10. The CDR3 extends over 14 amino acids. The CDR3 loop reads CASETGTAYYEQYF. The CDR3 region has the DNA TGTGCCAGCGAAACCGGGACAGCTTACTACGAGCAGTACTTC.

Here the CDR3 DNA reads TGTGCCAGCAGCATACTAGCGGGAGGGTCAAATGAGCAGTTCTTC. As protein: CASSILAGGSNEQFF. The chain employs TRBV7-8 and TRBJ2-1, with 13 bases aligning to TRBD2. The CDR3 runs to 15 residues. Trimming at V came to 5 bases and at J to 7 bases, leaving 5 bases not matched to a gene. The V gene's germline CDR1 is SGHVS and CDR2 FQNEAQ.

This clone was picked up one time. The chain recombines TRBV5-1 with TRBJ2-5; 9 bases are shared with TRBD1. With V trimmed by 4 bases and J by 3 bases, 10 bases remained unmatched. The CDR3 extends over 16 amino acids. CDR1 SGHRS and CDR2 YFSETQ come from the germline V gene. The CDR3: CASSAGGGTGKETQYF. DNA for the CDR3: TGCGCCAGCAGCGCAGGCGGTGGGACAGGGAAAGAGACCCAGTACTTC.

The rearrangement links TRBV4-1 to TRBJ1-1, with 9 bases that match TRBD1. The CDR3 is 15 amino acids. Germline V lookup: CDR1 MGHRA, CDR2 YSYEKL. Trimming at V came to 2 bases and at J to 6 bases, leaving 7 bases not matched to a gene. In DNA, the CDR3 is TGCGCCAGCAGCCAACACAGGGGGCTTCTTGCTGAAGCTTTCTTT. Translation gives CASSQHRGLLAEAFF.

The rearrangement links TRBV19 to TRBJ1-2; D unresolved. The V and J ends lost 10 bases and 6 bases respectively, with 12 bases between them. This CDR3 contains 11 residues. Germline V lookup: CDR1 LNHDA, CDR2 SQIVND (reference sequence). CDR3 nucleotide sequence: TGTGCCATCCCCGGGAGCGATGGCTACACCTTC. It translates to CAIPGSDGYTF.

The genes are TRBV29-1 and TRBJ2-7, with 11 bases lining up with TRBD1. The germline V gene has CDR1 SQVTM and CDR2 ANQGSEA. There are 14 residues in the CDR3. V trimming: 4 bases; J trimming: 3 bases; junction bases outside the gene matches: 5. The DNA for the CDR3 is TGCAGCGTTGTGACCGGGACAGGGGGCTACGAGCAGTACTTC. It is translated as CSVVTGTGGYEQYF.

The rearrangement uses TRBV9 and TRBJ2-2, with 7 nucleotides matching TRBD2. Trimming cost V 3 bases and J 6 bases; bases outside gene matches: 8. The CDR3 has 15 residues. Germline V gene lookup returns CDR1 SGDLS and CDR2 YYNGEE. The chain's CDR3 is CASSGTSEWAGELFF. Here the CDR3 DNA reads TGTGCCAGCAGCGGGACTAGTGAGTGGGCCGGGGAGCTGTTTTTT.

This clone showed up just a few times. J is TRBJ1-4 and V is TRBV6-5; 7 nucleotides agree with TRBD1. The CDR3 has 14 amino acids. Losses at the gene ends were 8 bases for V and 1 base for J; bases not matched to a gene: 4. Germline V gives CDR1 MNHEY, CDR2 SVGAGI. The CDR3 loop reads CASSYRGTNEKLFF. Here the CDR3 DNA reads TGTGCCAGCTCCTACAGGGGAACTAATGAAAAACTGTTTTTT.

The chain recombines TRBV5-8 with TRBJ2-7; no reliable D call. V was trimmed by 1 base and J by 7 bases, leaving 6 bases between them. The germline V gene encodes CDR1 SGHTS and CDR2 YDEGEE. There are 11 residues in the CDR3. The CDR3 nucleotides read TGTGCCAGCAGCTTGAGTAGAGAGCAGTACTTC. Translated, it gives CASSLSREQYF.

The chain couples TRBV2 to TRBJ2-7; TRBD2 agrees at 8 bases. The V segment lost 5 bases and the J segment 4 bases; nucleotides outside the gene matches: 13. The CDR3 totals 16 residues. The germline gives CDR1 SNHLY, CDR2 FYNNEI. CDR3 DNA: TGTGCCAGCAGTTTTGCAGGACTAACGGGAGGGTACGAGCAGTACTTC. It is translated as CASSFAGLTGGYEQYF. Variable domain in full (rest from reference TRBV2 and TRBJ2-7): EPEVTQTPSHQVTQMGQEVILRCVPISNHLYFYWYRQILGQKVEFLVSFYNNEISEKSEIFDDQFSVERPDGSNFTLKIRSTKLEDSAMYFCASSFAGLTGGYEQYFGPGTRLTVT.

The chain links TRBV6-5 to TRBJ2-7; D unresolved. V was trimmed by 0 bases and J by 10 bases, leaving 7 bases between them. Germline CDR1 MNHEY, CDR2 SVGAGI. The CDR3 has 11 amino acids. The CDR3: CASSYSRYQYF. CDR3 in DNA: TGTGCCAGCAGTTACTCGAGATACCAGTACTTC.

The chain couples TRBV25-1 to TRBJ2-3; possible D gene TRBD2, 5 bases. Germline V gives CDR1 MGHDK, CDR2 SYGVNS. The CDR3 has 13 amino acids. V gave up 1 base and J gave up 4 bases, with 6 bases separating them. CDR3 sequence (DNA): TGTGCCAGCAGTGAATGGAGGCCAGATACGCAGTATTTT. This translates into CASSEWRPDTQYF.

This chain uses TRBV4-1 with TRBJ2-7; the D gene is possibly TRBD1 (6 bases). In germline, CDR1 is MGHRA, CDR2 YSYEKL. Trimming took 1 base from V and 3 from J, leaving 10 bases between them. The CDR3 is made up of 14 amino acids. The CDR3 nucleotides read TGCGCCAGCAGCCAAGGGCAGGGGATCTACGAGCAGTACTTC. Residues: CASSQGQGIYEQYF.

The chain carries TRBV29-1 and TRBJ2-2; TRBD1 might be the D (5 bases). CDR3 length equals 12 residues. The V end was cut by 7 bases, the J end by 1 base, with 7 bases between. Germline CDR1 reads SQVTM; CDR2 reads ANQGSEA. The DNA of the CDR3 is TGCAGCGCCCAGGGGAACACCGGGGAGCTGTTTTTT. Protein sequence: CSAQGNTGELFF.

The V call is TRBV30, the J call TRBJ2-7, with D tentatively TRBD2 (5 bases). The CDR3 spans 15 residues. CDR1 GTSNPN and CDR2 SVGIG come from the germline V gene (reference sequence). V was trimmed by 0 bases and J by 2 bases, leaving 14 bases between them. DNA for the CDR3: TGTGCCTGGAGTGTAGGTCCGGGAATCGCCTACGAGCAGTACTTC. The encoded protein is CAWSVGPGIAYEQYF.

The chain uses TRBV13 and TRBJ2-7, with no clear D. The CDR3 consists of 13 residues. Per the germline V gene, CDR1 is PRHDT and CDR2 is FYEKMQ (reference sequence). V lost 5 bases, J lost 5 bases, and 13 bases lay in between. The CDR3 region has the DNA TGTGCCAGCAGCGGCGTGAACCAGGACGAGCAGTACTTC. Translated: CASSGVNQDEQYF.

This chain joins TRBV5-1 and TRBJ2-5; 12 bases match TRBD2. J gave up 5 bases and V 4 bases, and 9 bases lay outside the gene matches. This CDR3 is 16 amino acids long. Germline V CDR1 and CDR2: SGHRS, YFSETQ. The CDR3 bases are TGCGCCAGCAGCCCAGCTAGCGGGAGGGCCCAGGAGACCCAGTACTTC. It codes for CASSPASGRAQETQYF.

The chain joins TRBV7-6 to TRBJ2-4; TRBD2 aligns across 10 bases. Losses at the gene ends were 8 bases for V and 2 bases for J; bases not matched to a gene: 6. This CDR3 is 15 amino acids long. CDR1 SGHVS and CDR2 FNYEAQ come from the germline V gene. The CDR3 sequence is CASGEREGPKNIQYF. In nucleotides, the CDR3 is TGTGCCAGCGGCGAGCGGGAGGGCCCCAAAAACATTCAGTACTTC.

The chain has TRBV21-1 and TRBJ2-7; the listed D gene, TRBD2, was not tested against the DNA. TRBV21-1 is a listed pseudogene. The length of the CDR3 is 15 residues. The CDR3 loop is CASSKVSGSSYEQYF. The DNA of the CDR3 is TGTGCCAGCAGCAAAGTTAGCGGGAGCTCCTACGAGCAGTACTTC.

The chain is built from TRBV10-3 and TRBJ2-7, with 7 bases aligning to TRBD1. The CDR3 length is 13 residues. Germline V lookup: CDR1 ENHRY, CDR2 SYGVKD. The V and J ends lost 3 bases and 3 bases, in that order; junction bases with no gene match: 2. In DNA form, the CDR3 reads TGTGCCATCAGTGATGGGGACAGCTACGAGCAGTACTTC. Translating gives CAISDGDSYEQYF.

The chain couples TRBV5-8 to TRBJ1-1, with D unclear. The CDR3 runs 11 residues. V lost 4 bases and J lost 5, with 6 bases in between. Germline V lookup: CDR1 SGHTS, CDR2 YDEGEE. The chain's CDR3 is CASSGGTEAFF. In DNA form, the CDR3 reads TGTGCCAGCAGCGGAGGGACTGAAGCTTTCTTT.

The V and J genes are TRBV29-1 and TRBJ2-3; 9 nucleotides align to TRBD2. Germline CDR1 SQVTM, CDR2 ANQGSEA. This CDR3 is built from 18 residues. Unmatched junction bases numbered 18, after V lost 3 bases and J lost 5 bases. CDR3 region: CSVDGSLAGGSTLDTQYF. For the CDR3, the DNA is TGCAGCGTTGACGGAAGTCTGGCGGGAGGGTCTACCCTAGATACGCAGTATTTT.

The chain links TRBV9 to TRBJ1-1; 7 bases are a match to TRBD1. The CDR3 loop spans 15 amino acids. V lost 0 bases to trimming and J lost 1 base; unmatched junction nucleotides: 3. Germline assignment: CDR1 SGDLS and CDR2 YYNGEE. CDR3 bases: TGTGCCAGCAGCGTAGTATGGACAGGGAACACTGAAGCTTTCTTT. Protein product: CASSVVWTGNTEAFF. The full variable domain, in which reference TRBV9 and TRBJ1-1 provide the parts outside the CDR3, is DSGVTQTPKHLITATGQRVTLRCSPRSGDLSVYWYQQSLDQGLQFLIQYYNGEERAKGNILERFSAQQFPDLHSELNLSSLELGDSALYFCASSVVWTGNTEAFFGQGTRLTVV.